The rows below give T cell receptor beta chains drawn from one sample of a study of T cell changes during pregnancy in multiple sclerosis. Generated by immunoSEQ multiplex PCR, the TCRdb table keeps only in-frame clones and is missing some. The sample carries approximately 90,000 clones, roughly 92% recorded once. This specimen was peripheral blood, taken after pregnancy. Every receptor here comes from a female donor with multiple sclerosis, enrolled in a pregnancy study. The CDR3 runs from the conserved cysteine through the conserved F or W. D genes are given only for firm matches. Rows may omit the clone size; those that give it use once, few, many or a size class.

CASSLVAGGVETQYF | TGCGCCAGCAGCTTGGTGGCGGGAGGGGTGGAGACCCAGTACTTC | TRBV5-1 | once | TRBD2 | TRBJ2-5
CASSYAGGDTQYF | TGCGCCAGCAGCTACGCTGGAGGGGATACGCAGTATTTT | TRBV4-1 | - | - | TRBJ2-3
CASGSGLREQYF | TGTGCCAGCGGAAGCGGGCTGAGGGAGCAGTACTTC | TRBV25-1 | - | - | TRBJ2-7
CASSQERDNYGYTF | TGCGCCAGCAGCCAAGAACGGGATAACTATGGCTACACCTTC | TRBV4-3 | - | - | TRBJ1-2
CASSQRGGLDTEAFF | TGTGCCAGCAGCCAAAGGGGGGGCTTGGACACTGAAGCTTTCTTT | TRBV11-2 | - | - | TRBJ1-1
CASSLIVAGTKIEQYF | TGCGCCAGCAGCTTGATAGTGGCCGGGACAAAAATCGAGCAGTACTTC | TRBV5-1 | once | - | TRBJ2-7
CASSISFRGTRINNEQFF | TGTGCCAGTAGTATTAGTTTCAGAGGAACTAGGATCAACAATGAGCAGTTCTTC | TRBV19 | - | - | TRBJ2-1
CASSLAGGSYEQYF | TGTGCCAGCAGCCTAGCGGGAGGCTCCTACGAGCAGTACTTC | TRBV7-6 | - | TRBD2 | TRBJ2-7
CASSSTQSPYYEQYF | TGTGCCAGCAGTAGTACACAGTCCCCGTATTACGAGCAGTACTTC | TRBV11-2 | - | - | TRBJ2-7
CATRLAEGTGELFF | TGTGCCACCCGACTAGCGGAGGGCACCGGGGAGCTGTTTTTT | TRBV6-1 | - | TRBD2 | TRBJ2-2
CAWSVPGGHQPQHF | TGTGCCTGGAGTGTACCAGGGGGCCATCAGCCCCAGCATTTT | TRBV30 | - | TRBD1 | TRBJ1-5
CASSFRFIDEQYF | TGCGCCAGCAGCTTCAGGTTCATCGACGAGCAGTACTTC | TRBV5-1 | - | - | TRBJ2-7
CASSPIQGGSNEQFF | TGTGCCAGCTCACCTATACAGGGCGGCTCCAATGAGCAGTTCTTC | TRBV18 | - | - | TRBJ2-1
CAITPGQNQPQHF | TGTGCCATCACTCCCGGACAGAATCAGCCCCAGCATTTT | TRBV10-3 | few | - | TRBJ1-5
CASSLGADQPQHF | TGTGCCAGCAGTTTAGGGGCGGATCAGCCCCAGCATTTT | TRBV27 | - | - | TRBJ1-5
CSVGGVTNYGYTF | TGCAGCGTGGGAGGAGTCACTAACTATGGCTACACCTTC | TRBV29-1 | - | - | TRBJ1-2
CAWRLAGTYEQYF | TGTGCCTGGAGGCTAGCGGGTACCTACGAGCAGTACTTC | TRBV30 | - | TRBD2 | TRBJ2-7
CASSRWTSGSFEQFF | TGTGCCAGCAGCCGATGGACTAGCGGGAGCTTTGAGCAGTTCTTC | TRBV4-2 | - | TRBD2 | TRBJ2-1
CASRRDFSNTGELFF | TGTGCCAGCAGGCGGGACTTCTCGAACACCGGGGAGCTGTTTTTT | TRBV5-4 | - | - | TRBJ2-2
CASSLGQGGQPQHF | TGTGCCAGCAGTTTAGGACAGGGAGGTCAGCCCCAGCATTTT | TRBV7-9 | - | TRBD1 | TRBJ1-5
CASSMGQGPYEQYF | TGTGCCAGCAGCATGGGACAGGGACCCTACGAGCAGTACTTC | TRBV13 | - | TRBD1 | TRBJ2-7
CASRLAGGPVGELFF | TGTGCCAGCAGATTAGCGGGGGGGCCAGTCGGGGAGCTGTTTTTT | TRBV7-9 | - | TRBD2 | TRBJ2-2
CASSFGQLTDTQYF | TGTGCCAGCAGCTTCGGACAGCTCACAGATACGCAGTATTTT | TRBV5-5 | - | - | TRBJ2-3
CASSARAGTGGKKLFF | TGTGCCAGCAGTGCCCGAGCCGGGACAGGGGGGAAAAAACTGTTTTTT | TRBV6-1 | - | TRBD1 | TRBJ1-4
CASSYTPLARSYEQYF | TGTGCCAGCAGTTACACCCCCCTAGCGCGCTCCTACGAGCAGTACTTC | TRBV6-5 | - | - | TRBJ2-7
CASSPNSRAYEQYF | TGTGCCAGCTCACCAAATAGTCGAGCCTACGAGCAGTACTTC | TRBV18 | - | - | TRBJ2-7
CASSSGTGDEKLFF | TGCGCCAGCAGTTCCGGGACAGGGGATGAAAAACTGTTTTTT | TRBV5-1 | once | TRBD1 | TRBJ1-4